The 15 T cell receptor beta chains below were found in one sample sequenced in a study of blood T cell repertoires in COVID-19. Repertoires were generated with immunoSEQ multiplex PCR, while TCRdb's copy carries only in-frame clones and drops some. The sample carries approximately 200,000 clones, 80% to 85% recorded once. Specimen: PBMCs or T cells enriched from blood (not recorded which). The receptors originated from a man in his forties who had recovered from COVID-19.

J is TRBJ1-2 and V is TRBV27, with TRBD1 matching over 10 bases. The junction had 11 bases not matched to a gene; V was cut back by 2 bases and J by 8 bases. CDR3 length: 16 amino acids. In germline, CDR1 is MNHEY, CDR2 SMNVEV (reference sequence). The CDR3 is CASSLEGQGPFRGYTF. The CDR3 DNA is TGTGCCAGCAGTTTAGAGGGACAGGGGCCCTTCAGGGGCTACACCTTC.

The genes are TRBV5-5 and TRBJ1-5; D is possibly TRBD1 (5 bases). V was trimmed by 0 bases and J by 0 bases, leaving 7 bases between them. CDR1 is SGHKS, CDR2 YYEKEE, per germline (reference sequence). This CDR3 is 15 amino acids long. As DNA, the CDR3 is TGTGCCAGCAGCTTGGAAGGGGATAGCAATCAGCCCCAGCATTTT. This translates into CASSLEGDSNQPQHF.

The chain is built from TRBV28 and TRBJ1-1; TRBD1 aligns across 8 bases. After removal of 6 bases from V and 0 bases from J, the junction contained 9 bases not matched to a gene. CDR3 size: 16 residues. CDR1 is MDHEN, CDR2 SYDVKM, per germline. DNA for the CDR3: TGTGCCAGCAGGACGGGATCGACAGGGGTGAACACTGAAGCTTTCTTT. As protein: CASRTGSTGVNTEAFF. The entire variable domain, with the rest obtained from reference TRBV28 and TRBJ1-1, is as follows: DVKVTQSSRYLVKRTGEKVFLECVQDMDHENMFWYRQDPGLGLRLIYFSYDVKMKEKGDIPEGYSVSREKKERFSLILESASTNQTSMYLCASRTGSTGVNTEAFFGQGTRLTVV.

The CDR3 region has the DNA TGTGCCAGCAGCCCACCCGGCTACGAGCAGTACTTC. Residues: CASSPPGYEQYF. The rearrangement joins TRBV7-2 to TRBJ2-7; D ambiguous. This CDR3 contains 12 residues. CDR1 and CDR2 from the germline V gene are SGHTA and FQGNSA. Trimming cost V 5 bases and J 3 bases, with 8 bases left between them.

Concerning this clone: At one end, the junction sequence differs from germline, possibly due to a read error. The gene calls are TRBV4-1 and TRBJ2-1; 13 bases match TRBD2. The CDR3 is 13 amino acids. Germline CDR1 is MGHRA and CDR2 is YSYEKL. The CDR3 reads CASSQELAGGRVF. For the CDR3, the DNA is TGCGCCAGCAGCCAAGAACTAGCGGGGGGGCGGGTCTTC.

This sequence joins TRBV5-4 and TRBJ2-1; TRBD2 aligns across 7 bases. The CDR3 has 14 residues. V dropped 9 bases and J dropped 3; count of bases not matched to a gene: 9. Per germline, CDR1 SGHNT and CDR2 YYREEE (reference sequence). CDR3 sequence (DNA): TGTGCCACCCAACCCGGGACTAACTACAATGAGCAGTTCTTC. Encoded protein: CATQPGTNYNEQFF.

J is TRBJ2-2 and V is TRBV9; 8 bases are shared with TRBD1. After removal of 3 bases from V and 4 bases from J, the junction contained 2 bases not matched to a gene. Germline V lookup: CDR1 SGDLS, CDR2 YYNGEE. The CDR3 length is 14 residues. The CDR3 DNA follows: TGTGCCAGCAGCGCCACAGGGGGCACCGGGGAGCTGTTTTTT. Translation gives CASSATGGTGELFF.

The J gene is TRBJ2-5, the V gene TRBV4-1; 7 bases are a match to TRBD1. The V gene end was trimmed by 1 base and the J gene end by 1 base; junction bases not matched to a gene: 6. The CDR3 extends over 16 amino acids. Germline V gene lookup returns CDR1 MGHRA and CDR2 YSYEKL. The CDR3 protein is CASSQGQGRFQETQYF. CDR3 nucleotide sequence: TGCGCCAGCAGCCAAGGACAGGGAAGGTTCCAAGAGACCCAGTACTTC.

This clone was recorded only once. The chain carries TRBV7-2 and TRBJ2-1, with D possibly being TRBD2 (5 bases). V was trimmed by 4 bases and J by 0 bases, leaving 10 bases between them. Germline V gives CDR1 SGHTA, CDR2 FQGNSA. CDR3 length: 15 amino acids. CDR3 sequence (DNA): TGTGCCAGCAGCTCCCAAGCGGTCTCCTACAATGAGCAGTTCTTC. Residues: CASSSQAVSYNEQFF.

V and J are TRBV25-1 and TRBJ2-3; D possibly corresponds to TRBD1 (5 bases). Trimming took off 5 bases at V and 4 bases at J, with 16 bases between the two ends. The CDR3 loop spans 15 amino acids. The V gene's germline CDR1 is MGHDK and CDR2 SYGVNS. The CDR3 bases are TGTGCCAGCAGTCAGGGATCTGTGTGGGCAGATACGCAGTATTTT. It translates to CASSQGSVWADTQYF.

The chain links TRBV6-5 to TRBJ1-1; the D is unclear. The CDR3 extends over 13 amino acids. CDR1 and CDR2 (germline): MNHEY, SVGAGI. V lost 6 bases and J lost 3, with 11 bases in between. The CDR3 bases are TGTGCCAGCAGGCATCTGGGAGACACTGAAGCTTTCTTT. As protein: CASRHLGDTEAFF.

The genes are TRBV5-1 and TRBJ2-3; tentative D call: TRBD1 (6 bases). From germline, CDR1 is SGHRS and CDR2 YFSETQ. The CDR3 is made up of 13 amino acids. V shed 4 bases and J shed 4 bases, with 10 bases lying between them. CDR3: CASSVTGPDTQYF. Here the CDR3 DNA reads TGCGCCAGCAGCGTCACAGGGCCAGATACGCAGTATTTT.

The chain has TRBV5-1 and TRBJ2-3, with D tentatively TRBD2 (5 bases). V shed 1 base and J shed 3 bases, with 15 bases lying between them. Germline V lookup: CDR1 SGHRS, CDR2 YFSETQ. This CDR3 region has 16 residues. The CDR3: CASSLFPTTGTDTQYF. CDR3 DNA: TGCGCCAGCAGCTTGTTTCCTACGACGGGGACAGATACGCAGTATTTT.

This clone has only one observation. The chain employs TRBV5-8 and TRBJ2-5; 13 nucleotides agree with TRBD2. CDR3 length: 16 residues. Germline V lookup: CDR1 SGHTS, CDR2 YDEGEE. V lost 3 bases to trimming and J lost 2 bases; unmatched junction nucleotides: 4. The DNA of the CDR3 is TGTGCCAGCAGCTCATGGACTAGCGGGGGACAAGAGACCCAGTACTTC. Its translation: CASSSWTSGGQETQYF.

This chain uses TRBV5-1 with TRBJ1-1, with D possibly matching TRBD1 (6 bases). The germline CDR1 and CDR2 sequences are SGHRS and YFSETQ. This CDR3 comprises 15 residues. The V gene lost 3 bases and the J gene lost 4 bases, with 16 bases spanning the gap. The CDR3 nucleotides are TGCGCCAGCAGCTCCCCAGTACCAGGGGTCACTGAAGCTTTCTTT. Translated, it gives CASSSPVPGVTEAFF.